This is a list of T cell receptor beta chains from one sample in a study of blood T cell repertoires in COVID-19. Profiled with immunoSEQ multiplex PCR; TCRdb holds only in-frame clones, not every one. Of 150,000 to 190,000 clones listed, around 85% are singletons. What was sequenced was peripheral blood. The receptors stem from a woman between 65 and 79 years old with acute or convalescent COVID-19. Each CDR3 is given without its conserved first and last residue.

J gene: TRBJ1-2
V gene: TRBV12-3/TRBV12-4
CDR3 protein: ASSLGSYGYT

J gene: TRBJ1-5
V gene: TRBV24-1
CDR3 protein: ATSVFVPKRWQPQH

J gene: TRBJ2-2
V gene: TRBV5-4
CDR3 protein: ASSLRTGFNTGELF

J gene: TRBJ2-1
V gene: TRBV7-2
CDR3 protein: ASSRQTSGGYNEQF

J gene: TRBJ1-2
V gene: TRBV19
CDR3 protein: ASRYSGQIFYT

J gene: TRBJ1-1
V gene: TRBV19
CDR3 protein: ASSIRDRGLLNTEAF

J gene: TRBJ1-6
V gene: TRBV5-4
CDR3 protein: ASSKGEFANSPLH

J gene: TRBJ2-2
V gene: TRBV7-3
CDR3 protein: ASSSGGGTGELF

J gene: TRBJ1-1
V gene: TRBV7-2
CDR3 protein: ASSLGVGGATEAF

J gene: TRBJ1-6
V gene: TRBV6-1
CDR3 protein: ASSDRDRDNSPLH

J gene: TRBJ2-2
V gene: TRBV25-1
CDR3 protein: ASTLGERTGELF

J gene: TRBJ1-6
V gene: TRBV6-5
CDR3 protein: ASSYSRNSPLH

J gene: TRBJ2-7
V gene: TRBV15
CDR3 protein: ATSRGNSKASYEQY

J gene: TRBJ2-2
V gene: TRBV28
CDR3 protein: ASSPGGLTNTGELF

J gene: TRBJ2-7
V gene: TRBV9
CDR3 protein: ASSPSSRGIGSYEQY

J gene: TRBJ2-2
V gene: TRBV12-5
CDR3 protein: ASGLGTANTGELF

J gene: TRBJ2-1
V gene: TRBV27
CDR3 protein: ASREPAGRSSYNEQF

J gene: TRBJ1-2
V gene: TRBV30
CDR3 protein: AWSVAPGGYT